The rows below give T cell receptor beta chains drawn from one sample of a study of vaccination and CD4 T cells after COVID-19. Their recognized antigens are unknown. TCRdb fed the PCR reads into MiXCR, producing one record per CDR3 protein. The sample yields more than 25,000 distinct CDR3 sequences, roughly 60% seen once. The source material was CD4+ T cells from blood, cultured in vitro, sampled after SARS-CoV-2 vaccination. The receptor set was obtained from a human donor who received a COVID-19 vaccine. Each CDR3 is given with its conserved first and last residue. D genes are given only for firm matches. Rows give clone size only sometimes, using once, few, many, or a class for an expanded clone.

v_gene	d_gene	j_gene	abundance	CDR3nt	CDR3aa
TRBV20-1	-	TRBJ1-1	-	TGCAGTGCTAGAGGCTCTCGCGGCACTGAAGCTTTCTTT	CSARGSRGTEAFF
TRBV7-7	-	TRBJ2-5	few	TGTGCCAGCAGCGGCGGAGGACTCCAAGAGACCCAGTACTTC	CASSGGGLQETQYF
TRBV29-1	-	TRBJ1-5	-	TGCAGCGCCAGGTTCAGCAATCAGCCCCAGCATTTT	CSARFSNQPQHF
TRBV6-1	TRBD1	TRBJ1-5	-	TGTGCCAGCAGTACCGGGACAGGGGTGCGCGATCAGCCCCAGCATTTT	CASSTGTGVRDQPQHF
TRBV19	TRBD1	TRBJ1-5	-	TGTGCCAGTAGTACGCGACAGGGAGAGGGTCAGCCCCAGCATTTT	CASSTRQGEGQPQHF
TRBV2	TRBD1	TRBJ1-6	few	TGTGCCAGCAGTTATGACAGGGACGGTTCACCCCTCCACTTT	CASSYDRDGSPLHF
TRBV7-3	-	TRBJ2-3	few	TGTGCCAGCAGCTTAACGTTGGTAGGAACAGATACGCAGTATTTT	CASSLTLVGTDTQYF
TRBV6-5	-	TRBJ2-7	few	TGTGCCAGCAGTTTGGCCGGCCAATACGAGCAGTACTTC	CASSLAGQYEQYF
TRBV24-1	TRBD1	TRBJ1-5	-	TGTGCCACCAGTGTAGGGACAGGGCTCAATCAGCCCCAGCATTTT	CATSVGTGLNQPQHF
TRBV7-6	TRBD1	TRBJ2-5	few	TGTGCCAGCAGCTTGGGACAGCAAGAGACCCAGTACTTC	CASSLGQQETQYF
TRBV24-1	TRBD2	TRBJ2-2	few	TGTGCCACCAGTGATCAGGGACTAGCGGGGGTCGGGGAGCTGTTTTTT	CATSDQGLAGVGELFF
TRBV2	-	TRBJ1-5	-	TGTGCCAGCACGCCGGACTACTTGAGCAATCAGCCCCAGCATTTT	CASTPDYLSNQPQHF
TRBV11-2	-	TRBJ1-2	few	TGTGCCAGCAGCTTAGATCTGCTTCTGTGGCAGCATGGCTACACCTTC	CASSLDLLLWQHGYTF
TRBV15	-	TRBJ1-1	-	TGTGCCACCAGCAGAGAGCTGAACACTGAAGCTTTCTTT	CATSRELNTEAFF
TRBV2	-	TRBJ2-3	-	TGTGCCAGCGTTCCGAGGGGGGGGGTTACAGATACGCAGTATTTT	CASVPRGGVTDTQYF
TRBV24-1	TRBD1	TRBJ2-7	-	TGTGCCACCAGTGACGCGTCCGGGACAGGGGTTTCCTACGAGCAGTACTTC	CATSDASGTGVSYEQYF
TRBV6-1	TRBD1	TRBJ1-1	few	TGTGCCAGCAATCAGGGACAGCTGAACACTGAAGCTTTCTTT	CASNQGQLNTEAFF
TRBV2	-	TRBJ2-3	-	TGTGCCAGCAGTGAACTCTCGACAGATACGCAGTATTTT	CASSELSTDTQYF
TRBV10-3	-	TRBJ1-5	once	TGTGCCAGCAGTGAACACAGTCTCTATGAGCCCCAGCATTTT	CASSEHSLYEPQHF
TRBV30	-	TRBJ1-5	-	TGTGCCTGGATGGACGGGTATTCCATGGCCCAGCATTTT	CAWMDGYSMAQHF
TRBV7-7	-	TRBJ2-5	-	TGTGCCAGCAGCTTAGGTCTCGGGGCCGCCGAAGAGACCCAGTACTTC	CASSLGLGAAEETQYF
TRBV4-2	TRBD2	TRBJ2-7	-	TGTGCCAGCAGCCACACTAGCGACTCAGCCTACGAGCAGTACTTC	CASSHTSDSAYEQYF
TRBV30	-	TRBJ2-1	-	TGTGCCTGGAGTCGAGGGGTAAGTGGCAATGAGCAGTTCTTC	CAWSRGVSGNEQFF
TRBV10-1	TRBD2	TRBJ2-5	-	TGCGCCAGCAGCGAGGGACTAGCGGGGGGCCAAGAGACCCAGTACTTC	CASSEGLAGGQETQYF
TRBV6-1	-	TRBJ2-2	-	TGTGCCAGCAGTGATAGGCAGGTGGGCACCGGGGAGCTGTTTTTT	CASSDRQVGTGELFF
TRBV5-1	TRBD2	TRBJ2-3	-	TGCGCCAGCAGCTACACCACCCGGACTAGCGGGGGGGCAGATACGCAGTATTTT	CASSYTTRTSGGADTQYF
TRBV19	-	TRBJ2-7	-	TGTGCCACAATCAGGATACACTCCTACGAGCAGTACTTC	CATIRIHSYEQYF
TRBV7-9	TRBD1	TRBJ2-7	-	TGTGCCAGCAGCTTCGTACAGGGGAGCTCCTACGAGCAGTACTTC	CASSFVQGSSYEQYF
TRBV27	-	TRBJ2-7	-	TGTGCCAGCAGTTTTTTGGGGGGCGAGCAGTACTTC	CASSFLGGEQYF
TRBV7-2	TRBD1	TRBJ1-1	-	TGTGCCAGAAACAGGGGGCAGAACACTGAAGCTTTCTTT	CARNRGQNTEAFF
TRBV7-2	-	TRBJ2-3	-	TGTGCCAGCAGGAGTGGGGAGACAACAGATACGCAGTATTTT	CASRSGETTDTQYF
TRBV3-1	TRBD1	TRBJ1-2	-	TGTGCCAGCAGCCAAGGACAGGGGAGTCTCTATGGCTACACCTTC	CASSQGQGSLYGYTF
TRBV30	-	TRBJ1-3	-	TGTGCCTGGAGTGTGGGGGGGCCTGGAAACACCATATATTTT	CAWSVGGPGNTIYF
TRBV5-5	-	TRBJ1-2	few	TGTGCCAGCAGCTTGGACAGAAACTATGGCTACACCTTC	CASSLDRNYGYTF
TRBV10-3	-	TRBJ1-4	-	TGTGCCATCAGTGCGGATCCGCGGGTTGAAAAACTGTTTTTT	CAISADPRVEKLFF
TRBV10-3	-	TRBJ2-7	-	TGTGCCATCAGTGAAGTCTCCGAGCAGTACTTC	CAISEVSEQYF
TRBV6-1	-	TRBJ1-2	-	TGTGCCAGCAGTCTGACAGACGATAACTATGGCTACACCTTC	CASSLTDDNYGYTF
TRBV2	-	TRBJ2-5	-	TGTGCCATGGGAAGTCAGAGAGAGACCCAGTACTTC	CAMGSQRETQYF
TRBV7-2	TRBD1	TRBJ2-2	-	TGTGCCAGCAGCGACAGGGACGTAGACACCGGGGAGCTGTTTTTT	CASSDRDVDTGELFF
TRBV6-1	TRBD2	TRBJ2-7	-	TGTGCCAGCAGCCCTGGGACTAGCGGGGGGGTGTACGAGCAGTACTTC	CASSPGTSGGVYEQYF
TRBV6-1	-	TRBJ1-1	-	TGTGCCAGCAGTCCGCCGGGACAGAACACTGAAGCTTTCTTT	CASSPPGQNTEAFF